Here is one TCR beta chain with its context. Unique molecular identifiers were used in preparing the TCRbeta library. TCRdb recomputed calls from the PCR reads with MiXCR, one row per CDR3 protein. The sample holds about 410,000 distinct CDR3 sequences; 20% are singletons and the top ten take 3.5% to 4%. CDR3 length: 15 residues. CDR1 and CDR2 (germline): SGHRS, YFSETQ. J gave up 5 bases and V 2 bases, and 9 bases lay outside the gene matches. The data stem from a study of T-cell reconstitution after alpha-beta-depleted transplantation in children. The V and J genes are TRBV5-1 and TRBJ2-7; 8 bases agree with TRBD2. The sequence came from a human donor who donated a stem cell graft to a child with acute myeloid leukemia. This sample comprised PBMCs from the stem cell graft donor, obtained from the stem cell graft. This CDR3 is CASSLGLAEVDEQYF. The CDR3 nucleotides read TGCGCCAGCAGCTTAGGACTAGCCGAGGTCGACGAGCAGTACTTC.